What follows are 7 T cell receptor beta chains derived from one specimen sequenced in a study of human T cells and chemical hapten exposure. One entry per CDR3 protein results from TCRdb running MiXCR on the 5' RACE reads. Here the sample spans roughly 110,000 distinct CDR3 sequences, 19% being singletons. Someone pulled total RNA out of unfractionated whole blood. These receptors all stem from a human donor in good health.

This clonotype was counted between two and nine times. The V call is TRBV5-1, the J call TRBJ1-5, with D maybe TRBD1 (5 bases). From germline, CDR1 is SGHRS and CDR2 YFSETQ. Trimming removed 4 bases from V and 0 bases from J, with 11 bases in between. There are 15 residues in the CDR3. The CDR3 loop reads CASSLQGYSNQPQHF. DNA of the CDR3: TGCGCCAGCAGCCTGCAGGGTTATAGCAATCAGCCCCAGCATTTT.

The chain couples TRBV18 to TRBJ2-1; TRBD2 might be the D (6 bases). Germline lookup yields CDR1 KGHSH and CDR2 LQKENI. CDR3 length equals 16 residues. The germline V and J ends were trimmed by 3 bases and 7 bases, with 19 bases remaining between them. The CDR3 region is CASSPESPRGENEQFF. In DNA, the CDR3 is TGTGCCAGCTCACCCGAGTCACCTCGCGGGGAGAATGAGCAGTTCTTC.

The V and J genes are TRBV29-1 and TRBJ1-1; D gene ambiguous. Trimming took off 7 bases at V and 4 bases at J, with 13 bases between the two ends. Germline CDR1 reads SQVTM; CDR2 reads ANQGSEA. The CDR3 totals 12 residues. The CDR3 DNA follows: TGCAGCGCCTCTTTCACGGGCACTGAAGCTTTCTTT. This sequence encodes CSASFTGTEAFF. The full variable domain, its missing parts supplied by reference TRBV29-1 and TRBJ1-1, is SAVISQKPSRDICQRGTSLTIQCQVDSQVTMMFWYRQQPGQSLTLIATANQGSEATYESGFVIDKFPISRPNLTFSTLTVSNMSPEDSSIYLCSASFTGTEAFFGQGTRLTVV.

This clonotype was detected a few times. The chain combines TRBV11-1 with TRBJ1-1, with D hard to call. The germline V gene has CDR1 SGHAT and CDR2 FQDESV (reference sequence). The CDR3 runs to 15 residues. The V end lost 1 base, the J end lost 3 bases, and 12 bases lay between the germline ends. This chain's CDR3 is CASSLGAWTDTEAFF. CDR3 bases: TGTGCCAGCAGCTTAGGGGCCTGGACGGACACTGAAGCTTTCTTT.

This clonotype was seen more than once but under ten times. The rearrangement uses TRBV24-1 and TRBJ2-6; D uncertain. Germline loops: CDR1 KGHDR, CDR2 SFDVKD. Trimming removed 4 bases at V and 4 bases at J, with 7 bases between. The CDR3 spans 14 residues. CDR3 in amino acids: CATSEATGANVLTF. The CDR3 region has the DNA TGTGCCACCAGTGAGGCAACCGGGGCCAACGTCCTGACTTTC.

The rearrangement uses TRBV27 and TRBJ1-5, with TRBD1 matching over 8 bases. CDR1 and CDR2 (germline): MNHEY, SMNVEV (reference sequence). The CDR3 contains 13 residues. The V and J ends lost 6 bases and 11 bases, in that order; junction bases with no gene match: 9. CDR3 bases: TGTGCCAGCAGCTCGACAGGGGTCAAGGCCCAGCATTTT. It codes for CASSSTGVKAQHF.

This clonotype was picked up a small number of times. The chain is built from TRBV18 and TRBJ1-1; possibly TRBD1 for D (5 bases). Trimming pared 2 bases from V and 7 bases from J, leaving 14 bases between. The CDR3 length is 14 residues. CDR1 is KGHSH and CDR2 is LQKENI in the germline V gene. This CDR3 is CASSPVGGTIEAFF. The CDR3 DNA follows: TGTGCCAGCTCACCAGTAGGAGGGACTATTGAAGCTTTCTTT.